One and the same sample provided the 10 T cell receptor beta chains below, sequenced in a study of cytomegalovirus exposure and HLA in healthy donors. Vbeta (60) and Jbeta (13) primers were used in the PCR. Produced via immunoSEQ multiplex PCR; TCRdb's table is partial and in-frame only. The table lists fewer than 200,000 clones, 75% to 85% of them singletons. The sample taken for sequencing was PBMCs. These receptors came from a woman aged 25-40 years in good health and CMV-seropositive.

This clone was seen a handful of times. V gene TRBV5-1 combines with J gene TRBJ1-1; tentative D call: TRBD1 (6 bases). The V and J ends lost 3 bases and 3 bases respectively, with 15 bases between them. The CDR3 has 15 residues. Germline V gene sequence: CDR1 SGHRS, CDR2 YFSETQ. The CDR3 region is CASSSRGRGDTEAFF. The CDR3 DNA reads TGCGCCAGCAGCTCCAGGGGAAGAGGGGACACTGAAGCTTTCTTT.

DNA of the CDR3: TGTGCCAGCAGTGATCGACAGGGGGCCACAGATACGCAGTATTTT. Protein product: CASSDRQGATDTQYF. The J gene is TRBJ2-3, the V gene TRBV6-4; 10 nucleotides agree with TRBD1. V shed 3 bases and J 2 bases; nucleotides not matched to a gene: 2. Germline V gives CDR1 MRHNA, CDR2 SNTAGT. The CDR3 contains 15 residues.

The chain employs TRBV4-2 and TRBJ1-5; unclear D gene. Trimming took 4 bases from V and 1 from J, leaving 14 bases between them. This CDR3 is built from 16 residues. Germline V gene sequence: CDR1 LGHNA, CDR2 YNFKEQ. This CDR3 reads CASSRIQAGSNQPQHF. The CDR3 DNA reads as TGTGCCAGCAGCCGAATTCAGGCCGGCAGCAATCAGCCCCAGCATTTT.

V and J are TRBV2 and TRBJ2-1, with no clear D. Trimming stripped 3 bases from V and 3 bases from J, with 12 bases between. Germline lookup yields CDR1 SNHLY and CDR2 FYNNEI. The CDR3 length is 15 residues. The CDR3 DNA follows: TGTGCCAGCAGTGAGCTAGTGACGAACTACAATGAGCAGTTCTTC. Its translation is CASSELVTNYNEQFF.

The chain combines TRBV9 with TRBJ2-5; D unresolved. The assigned J gene may be wrong: the sequence end matches TRBJ2-7 better. The CDR3 has 14 residues. Germline CDR1 reads SGDLS; CDR2 reads YYNGEE. CDR3 residues: CASSVDTSSYEQYF. The CDR3 region has the DNA TGTGCCAGCAGCGTAGACACATCTAGCTACGAGCAGTACTTC.

The chain employs TRBV28 and TRBJ1-1; TRBD1 agrees at 7 bases. The trim removed 8 bases at V and 4 bases at J, leaving 10 bases unmatched. Germline loops: CDR1 MDHEN, CDR2 SYDVKM. The CDR3 length is 14 residues. In nucleotides, the CDR3 is TGTGCCAGCGCAATCTACAGGGGCGCCACTGAAGCTTTCTTT. This codes for CASAIYRGATEAFF.

The chain has TRBV5-1 and TRBJ2-7; 10 bases are shared with TRBD1. CDR3 length: 14 residues. Germline lookup yields CDR1 SGHRS and CDR2 YFSETQ. V dropped 7 bases and J dropped 3; count of bases not matched to a gene: 7. CDR3 sequence reads: CASSRGDRGYEQYF. The CDR3 DNA follows: TGCGCCAGCTCCCGGGGGGACAGGGGCTACGAGCAGTACTTC.

The chain has TRBV5-4 and TRBJ2-7, with TRBD1 matching 10 bases. J lost 2 bases, V lost 4 bases, and 6 bases had no gene match. CDR3 length: 15 amino acids. Germline V gene sequence: CDR1 SGHNT, CDR2 YYREEE (reference sequence). This chain's CDR3 is CASSLGQGSPYEQYF. CDR3 DNA: TGTGCCAGCAGCCTGGGACAGGGGAGCCCCTACGAGCAGTACTTC.

This clone was seen only a few times. V gene TRBV6-5 combines with J gene TRBJ2-7, with D hard to call. This CDR3 region has 12 residues. Trimming removed 5 bases from V and 3 bases from J, with 8 bases in between. Germline V gene lookup returns CDR1 MNHEY and CDR2 SVGAGI. The CDR3 here is CASSRPGYEQYF. The CDR3 DNA sequence: TGTGCCAGCAGTCGTCCCGGCTACGAGCAGTACTTC.

J is TRBJ1-2 and V is TRBV29-1, with D perhaps TRBD1 (6 bases). Germline CDR1 is SQVTM and CDR2 is ANQGSEA. The CDR3 is 12 amino acids. The V end lost 7 bases, the J end lost 4 bases, and 13 bases lay between the germline ends. CDR3 sequence (DNA): TGCAGCGCTGCCGGGGACACCTATGGCTACACCTTC. Translating it yields CSAAGDTYGYTF.